The TCR beta chain under discussion was sequenced for a study of T cell repertoires in cytomegalovirus infection. MiXCR was run by TCRdb on the reads, yielding one entry per CDR3 protein. The sample holds approximately 500,000 distinct CDR3 sequences, more than 25% seen once. The table lists this clonotype with a few counts. The V and J ends lost 4 bases and 3 bases, in that order; junction bases with no gene match: 7. In germline, CDR1 is SEHNR, CDR2 FQNEAQ (reference sequence). CDR3 length: 16 amino acids. The source is a human donor in good health (CMV status not recorded). Some clones in this sample may be carry-over from other donors' samples. The chain joins TRBV7-9 to TRBJ1-1; the match to TRBD1 covers 11 bases. The sequenced material came from PBMCs. Here the CDR3 DNA reads TGTGCCAGCAGCTCTCCCGGGACAGGGGGGGACACTGAAGCTTTCTTT. This encodes CASSSPGTGGDTEAFF.